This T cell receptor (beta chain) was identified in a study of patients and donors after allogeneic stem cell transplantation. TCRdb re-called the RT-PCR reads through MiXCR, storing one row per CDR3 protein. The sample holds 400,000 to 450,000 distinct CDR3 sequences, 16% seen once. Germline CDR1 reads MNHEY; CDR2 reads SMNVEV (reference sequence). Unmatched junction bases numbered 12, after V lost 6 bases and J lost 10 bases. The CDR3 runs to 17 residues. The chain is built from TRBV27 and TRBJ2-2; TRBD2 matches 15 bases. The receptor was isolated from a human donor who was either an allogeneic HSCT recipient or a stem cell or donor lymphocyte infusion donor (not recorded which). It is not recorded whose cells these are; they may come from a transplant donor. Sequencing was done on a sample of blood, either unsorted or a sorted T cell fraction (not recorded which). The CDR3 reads CASSPAGLAGGLVELFF. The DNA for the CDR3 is TGTGCCAGCAGCCCCGCTGGACTAGCGGGAGGGCTGGTGGAGCTGTTTTTT.